This T cell receptor (beta chain) came from a study of T cells in women clearing cervical HPV infection (dated by TCRdb to between 2017 and 2018). With respect to the entire study: The cases were some 27 women with histologically confirmed HPV16-related CIN3 or worse, and 2 of these cases were invasive cancers. The roughly 27 controls were women who cleared a single incident HPV16 infection within 12 months without developing precancer or cancer. Blood from cases was collected at the visit where the lesion was first found, while blood from controls was collected once the infection could no longer be detected. For cases, a median interval of roughly 150 days, with an interquartile range of roughly 80 to 200 days, was observed between lesion detection and blood sampling. Because only a few women had HLA typing data, the possibility that HLA type acted as a confounder could not be ruled out. The exploratory proof-of-principle case-control study was nested within the Guanacaste HPV Natural History Study in Costa Rica and compared TCR repertoires across cervical HPV16 outcomes. Cases and controls were matched on year of sample collection and on age within five years. Median age was about 30 years in cases versus 37 to 40 in controls, and baseline characteristics did not differ significantly. The parent cohort enrolled 10,000 or so women aged 18 or older in Guanacaste, Costa Rica, during about 1992 to 1994 and followed them for seven to eight years. As quality controls, five blinded duplicates were added to each group, bringing the total to 60 or so samples made up of some 50 participants and approximately ten replicates. Paper-wide results and their limitations: The cross-sectional design could not show whether associations preceded infection or resulted from it; effector/memory subsets and HPV-specific T cells were not isolated. Random forest classifiers combining richness and V gene abundances distinguished cases from controls with an estimated AUC of roughly 0.81. Because the number of T cells in each sample was unknown, differences in richness could reflect differing T-cell content rather than repertoire biology. TCR repertoire richness was significantly higher in CIN3+ cases than in controls across sequencing depths, while evenness did not differ.

Using the immunoSEQ assay, multiplex PCR amplified TCR beta CDR3 regions from an average of approximately 1,200 ng of genomic DNA per sample. To correct primer bias, the assay used a complete synthetic TCR repertoire to set an amplification baseline. The amplicons were sequenced using the Illumina platform. In the original analysis: Sequence errors were corrected by clustering with frequency ratios and a modified nearest-neighbor algorithm, and the sequences were then analyzed in the immunoSEQ Analyzer using IMGT gene definitions. At each rarefaction depth, TCR richness and evenness were averaged over 20 rarefaction repeats, and samples with fewer sequences than the depth were excluded. Relative abundances of V, D and J genes were compared between groups using Wilcoxon rank sum tests, with FDR correction applied. In the blinded duplicates, the intraclass correlation was over 95% for TCR richness and averaged approximately 82% across 65 to 85 gene segments. TCRdb stores this immuneACCESS table with in-frame sequences only. Part of the clones is absent; in the studies checked, under half of the shortfall reflects unresolved V genes, and no reason is known for the rest. V and J calls and clone size follow that table, whereas D and trimming were derived from the DNA. This sample's records show 28,000 or so clones. Of the sample, 7.5% to 10% is held by the ten largest clones.

Every participant had a single incident cervical HPV16 infection, and prevalent HPV16 infections were excluded. Cervical HPV DNA was detected by MY09/MY11 PCR and genotyped by dot-blot hybridization. About 14 mL of heparinized blood were centrifuged, and the buffy coat was aliquoted, frozen at -30°C, then stored at -80°C. QIAGEN kits were used to extract genomic DNA from the buffy coat specimens. Points on this clone: Its antigen is still unknown.

The receptor comes from a woman aged 18 to 75 with a cervical HPV16 infection that either progressed to CIN3+ or cleared (not recorded which). The sequenced sample was blood buffy coat.

The CDR3 region reads CSARETSGGWYEQYF. CDR3 DNA (partial): TGCAGTGCTAGGGAGACTAGCGGGGGGTGGTACGAG. The chain was built from TRBV20-1 and TRBJ2-7, and 13 junction bases match TRBD2. The missing CDR3 end, 3 residues past where the read stops, is filled in from the germline J gene. V loses 3 bases at its end and J loses 4 bases; junction bases beyond the gene matches: 6. Reading the germline V gene (reference sequence) gives CDR1 DFQATT and CDR2 SNEGSKA. From the cysteine through the phenylalanine, the CDR3 covers 15 amino acids. The 36 bases shown cover part of the CDR3, and their frame starts at base 1.